Listed here are 2 T cell receptor beta chains from one sample, sequenced in a study of beta chain features in type 1 diabetes. The study, taken as a whole, reports: A moderate, significant TCRB CDR3 shortening appeared in type 1 diabetes across four CD4+ subsets.

Expressed TCRB transcripts got sequenced, as all isolated RNA was reverse transcribed. Assay used: immunoSEQ multiplex PCR; TCRdb lists only in-frame clones, some missing. The sample holds some 350,000 clones, around 10% seen once. These receptors' antigens are unknown. Sample: central memory CD4+ T cells from blood. The receptors originated from a man in his thirties or forties with type 1 diabetes.

This rearrangement joins TRBV6-6 to TRBJ1-1; 8 bases are shared with TRBD1. V lost 6 bases to trimming and J lost 3 bases; unmatched junction nucleotides: 6. CDR3 length equals 14 residues. Germline lookup yields CDR1 MNHNY and CDR2 SVGAGI (reference sequence). CDR3 in amino acids: CASRTGQGYTEAFF. The CDR3 DNA sequence: TGTGCCAGCAGAACAGGACAGGGATACACTGAAGCTTTCTTT.

This clone was counted only a few times. The chain recombines TRBV6-6 with TRBJ2-5; 7 nucleotides match TRBD2. Germline V gene lookup returns CDR1 MNHNY and CDR2 SVGAGI (reference sequence). V dropped 6 bases and J dropped 4; count of bases not matched to a gene: 11. The CDR3 sequence is 15 residues long. This CDR3 reads CASSTYAGRLETQYF. The CDR3 DNA follows: TGTGCCAGCAGCACCTACGCCGGGAGGCTAGAGACCCAGTACTTC.